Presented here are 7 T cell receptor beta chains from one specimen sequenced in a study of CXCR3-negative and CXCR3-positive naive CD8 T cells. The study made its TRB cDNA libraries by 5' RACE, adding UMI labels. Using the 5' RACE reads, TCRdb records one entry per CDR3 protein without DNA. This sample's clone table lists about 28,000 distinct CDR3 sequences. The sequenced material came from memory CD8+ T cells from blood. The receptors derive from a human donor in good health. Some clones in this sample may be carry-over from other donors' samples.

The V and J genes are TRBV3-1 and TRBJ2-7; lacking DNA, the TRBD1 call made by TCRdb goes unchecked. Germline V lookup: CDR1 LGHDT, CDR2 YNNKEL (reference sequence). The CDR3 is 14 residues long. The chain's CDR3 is CASSPGQGVYEQYF.

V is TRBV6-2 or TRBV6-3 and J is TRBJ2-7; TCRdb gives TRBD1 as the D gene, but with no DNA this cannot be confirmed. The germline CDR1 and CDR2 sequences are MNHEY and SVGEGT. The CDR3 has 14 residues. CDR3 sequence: CASRETGGSYEQYF.

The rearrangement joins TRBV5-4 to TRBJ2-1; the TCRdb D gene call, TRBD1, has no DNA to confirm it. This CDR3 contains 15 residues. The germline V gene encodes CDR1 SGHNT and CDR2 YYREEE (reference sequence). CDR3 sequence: CASSLDRGKYNEQFF.

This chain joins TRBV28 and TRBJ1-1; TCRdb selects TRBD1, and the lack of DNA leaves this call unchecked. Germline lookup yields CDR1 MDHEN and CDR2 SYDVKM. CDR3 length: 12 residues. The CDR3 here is CASDRDGTEAFF.

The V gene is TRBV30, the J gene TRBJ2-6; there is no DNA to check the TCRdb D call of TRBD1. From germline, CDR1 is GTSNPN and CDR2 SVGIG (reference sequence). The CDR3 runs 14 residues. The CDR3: CASGPGSGANVLTF.

This chain's CDR3 is CSVLAGVTGELFF. The gene calls are TRBV29-1 and TRBJ2-2; TCRdb selects TRBD2, and the lack of DNA leaves this call unchecked. The CDR3 totals 13 residues. Germline CDR1 SQVTM, CDR2 ANQGSEA.

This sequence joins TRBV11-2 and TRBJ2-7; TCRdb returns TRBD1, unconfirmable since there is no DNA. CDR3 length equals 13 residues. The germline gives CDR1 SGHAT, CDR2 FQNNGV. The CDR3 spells CASSFGTGREQYF.